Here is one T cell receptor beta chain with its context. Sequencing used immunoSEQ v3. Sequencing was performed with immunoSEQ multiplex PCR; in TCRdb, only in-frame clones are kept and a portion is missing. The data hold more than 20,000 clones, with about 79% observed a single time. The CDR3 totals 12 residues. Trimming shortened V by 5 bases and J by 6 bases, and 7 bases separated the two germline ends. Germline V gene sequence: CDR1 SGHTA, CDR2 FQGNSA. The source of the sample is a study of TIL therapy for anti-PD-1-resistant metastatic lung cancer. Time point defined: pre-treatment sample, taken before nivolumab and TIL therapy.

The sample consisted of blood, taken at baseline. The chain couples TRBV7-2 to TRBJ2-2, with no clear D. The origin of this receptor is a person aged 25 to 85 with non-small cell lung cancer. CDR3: CASSPFPGELFF. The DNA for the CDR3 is TGTGCCAGCAGCCCCTTTCCCGGGGAGCTGTTTTTT.